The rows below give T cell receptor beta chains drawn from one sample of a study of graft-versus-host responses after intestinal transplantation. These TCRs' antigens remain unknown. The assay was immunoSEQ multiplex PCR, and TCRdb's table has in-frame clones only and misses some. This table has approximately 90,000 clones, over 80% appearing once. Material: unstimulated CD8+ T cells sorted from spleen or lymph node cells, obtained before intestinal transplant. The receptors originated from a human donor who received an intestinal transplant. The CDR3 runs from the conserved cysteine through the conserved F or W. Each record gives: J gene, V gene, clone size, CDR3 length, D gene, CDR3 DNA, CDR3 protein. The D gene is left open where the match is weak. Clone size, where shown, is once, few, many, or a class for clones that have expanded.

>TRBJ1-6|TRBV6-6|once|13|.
TGTGCCAGCAGTTACAGGGTAAATTCACCCCTCCACTTT
CASSYRVNSPLHF
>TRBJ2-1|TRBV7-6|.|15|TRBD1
TGTGCCAGCAGTCGGGACAGATCCCATAACAATGAGCAGTTCTTC
CASSRDRSHNNEQFF
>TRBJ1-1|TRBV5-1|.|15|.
TGCGCCAGCAGCTTGGAGGTGGGGGCGATAACCGAAGCTTTCTTT
CASSLEVGAITEAFF
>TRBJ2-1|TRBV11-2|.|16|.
TGTGCCAGCAGCTTTAGGGGGACCCGCGGCCCCAATGAGCAGTTCTTC
CASSFRGTRGPNEQFF
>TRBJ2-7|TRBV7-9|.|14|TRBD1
TGTGCCAGCAGCCGGGACAGCACTTCCTACGAGCAGTACTTC
CASSRDSTSYEQYF
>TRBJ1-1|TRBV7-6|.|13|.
TGTGCCAGCAGCCCCAATGAGAACACTGAAGCTTTCTTT
CASSPNENTEAFF
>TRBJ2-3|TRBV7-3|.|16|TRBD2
TGTGCCAGCAGCTACCTAGCGGGAGGGCCGAAAGATACGCAGTATTTT
CASSYLAGGPKDTQYF
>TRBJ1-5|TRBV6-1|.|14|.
TGTGCCAGCAGCCCCGAGGGGGGGAATCAGCCCCAGCATTTT
CASSPEGGNQPQHF
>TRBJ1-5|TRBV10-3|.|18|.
TGTGCCATCAGTGATGGTCAGGAGGAATGGGGACGCAATCAGCCCCAGCATTTT
CAISDGQEEWGRNQPQHF
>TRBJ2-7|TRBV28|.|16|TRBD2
TGTGCCAGCAGTTTCCCAGGGACTAGCAACGCCGACGAGCAGTACTTC
CASSFPGTSNADEQYF
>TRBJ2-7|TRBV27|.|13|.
TGTGCCAGCAGCCCTACAGGTTTTTCCGAGCAGTACTTC
CASSPTGFSEQYF
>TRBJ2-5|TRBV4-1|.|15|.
TGCGCCAGCAGCCCCCGGGGGGCGGGAGTGGAGACCCAGTACTTC
CASSPRGAGVETQYF
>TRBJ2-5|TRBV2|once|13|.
TGTGCCAGCAGTGATTTACAAGGAGAGACCCAGTACTTC
CASSDLQGETQYF
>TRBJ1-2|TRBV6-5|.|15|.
TGTGCCAGCAGTACGGGAGGCGGTTATCTGTCTGGCTACACCTTC
CASSTGGGYLSGYTF
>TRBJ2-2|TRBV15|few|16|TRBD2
TGTGCCACCAGCGGCGGACTAGCGGGAATCCCCGGGGAGCTGTTTTTT
CATSGGLAGIPGELFF
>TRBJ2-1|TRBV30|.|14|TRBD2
TGTGCCTGCAGTCGGCTAGCGGGAAACAATGAGCAGTTCTTC
CACSRLAGNNEQFF